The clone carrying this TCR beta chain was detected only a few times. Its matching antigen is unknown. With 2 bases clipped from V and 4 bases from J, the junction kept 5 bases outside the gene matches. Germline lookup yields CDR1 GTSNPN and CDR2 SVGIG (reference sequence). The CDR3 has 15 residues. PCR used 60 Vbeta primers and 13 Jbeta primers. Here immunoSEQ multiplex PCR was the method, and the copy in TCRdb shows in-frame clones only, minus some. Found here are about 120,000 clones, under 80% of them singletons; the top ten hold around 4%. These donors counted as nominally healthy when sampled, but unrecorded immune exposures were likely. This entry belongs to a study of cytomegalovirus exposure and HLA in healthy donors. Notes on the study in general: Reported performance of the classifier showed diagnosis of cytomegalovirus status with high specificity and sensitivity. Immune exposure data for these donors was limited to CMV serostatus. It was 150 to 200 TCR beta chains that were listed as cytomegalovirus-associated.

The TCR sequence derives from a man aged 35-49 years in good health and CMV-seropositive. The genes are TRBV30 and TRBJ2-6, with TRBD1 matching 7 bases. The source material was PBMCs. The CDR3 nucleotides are TGTGCCTGGAGTCTCGACAGGGCCGGGGCCAACGTCCTGACTTTC. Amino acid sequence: CAWSLDRAGANVLTF.